The source of this T cell receptor (beta chain) is a study of graft-versus-host responses after intestinal transplantation. As for the study in general: Recipients had multivisceral, liver-intestinal, or isolated intestinal transplants. Anti-thymocyte globulin served as induction for all recipients, who then took tacrolimus and steroids for around 3 years.

Study-wide points: Detected in recipient marrow were GvH clones, some of which were first observed in ileum or blood. Early HvG declines after transplant were associated with peak circulating GvH clone levels.

Germline V gene lookup returns CDR1 SNHLY and CDR2 FYNNEI. Trimming took off 2 bases at V and 2 bases at J, with 12 bases between the two ends. CDR3 length: 15 residues. For this clone: What it binds is not known.

TCRdb keeps only in-frame clones here, not all; method: immunoSEQ multiplex PCR. Seen here are about 40,000 clones, under 95% observed once, and the top ten hold 2.3%. The material sequenced was PBMCs, taken around 43 weeks after intestinal transplant. The sequence came from a human patient who received an intestinal transplant, so some T cells may come from the graft donor. This rearrangement joins TRBV2 to TRBJ2-5; the D call may be TRBD1 or TRBD2 (5 bases each). The CDR3 nucleotides are TGTGCCAGCAGTGAATTACGGGGCGGTCAAGAGACCCAGTACTTC. Its translation is CASSELRGGQETQYF.